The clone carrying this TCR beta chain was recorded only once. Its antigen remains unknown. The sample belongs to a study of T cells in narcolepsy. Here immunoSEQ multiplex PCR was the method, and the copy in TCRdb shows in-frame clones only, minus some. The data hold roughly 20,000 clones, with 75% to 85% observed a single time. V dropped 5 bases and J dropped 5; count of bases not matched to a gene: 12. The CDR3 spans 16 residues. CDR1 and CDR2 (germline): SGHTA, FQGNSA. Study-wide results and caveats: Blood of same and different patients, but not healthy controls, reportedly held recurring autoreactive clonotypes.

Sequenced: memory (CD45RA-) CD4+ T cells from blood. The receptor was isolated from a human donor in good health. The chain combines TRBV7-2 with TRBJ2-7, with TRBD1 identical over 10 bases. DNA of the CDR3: TGTGCCAGCAGCCGGAGCATTCGGGACAGGGGCCACGAGCAGTACTTC. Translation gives CASSRSIRDRGHEQYF.